This T cell receptor (beta chain) was found in a study of OX40 agonist ivuxolimab in advanced cancers. Turning to the study itself: A mean age of approximately 64 years, range about 20 to 79, was recorded, and roughly 80% were male.

The protocol was immunoSEQ multiplex PCR, while the TCRdb copy is restricted to in-frame clones and leaves out a portion. The sample shows about 46,000 clones, 90% to 95% of them seen only once. Trimming took 2 bases from V and 2 from J, leaving 7 bases between them. The CDR3 covers 12 residues. Germline V gives CDR1 SQVTM, CDR2 ANQGSEA. General study results and limits: CD8+ T cells (on average) carried more expanded clones than CD4+ T cells. Low normalized T-cell clonal expansion also characterized some of the nonresponders.

Notes on this clone: The antigen is unknown.

Sampled blood was obtained at baseline, cycle 4 day 1, and cycle 7 day 1. This specimen was CD4+ or CD8+ T cells sorted from blood, taken in a trial of the OX40 agonist ivuxolimab. The rearrangement joins TRBV29-1 to TRBJ2-7; D gene uncertain. This receptor was obtained from an adult with an advanced solid tumor such as melanoma, head and neck, liver or kidney cancer. In DNA form, the CDR3 reads TGCAGCGTTGAATCTAGGGCCTACGAGCAGTACTTC. Its protein product is CSVESRAYEQYF.